Sequencing of this T cell receptor (beta chain) was carried out in a study of blood T cell repertoires in COVID-19. CDR3 length equals 17 residues. Germline CDR1 and CDR2: SEHNR and FQNEAQ (reference sequence). Losses at the gene ends were 5 bases for V and 1 base for J; bases not matched to a gene: 6. Donors in Cohort 3 who had recovered were those with two negative PCRs, healthcare professional clearance, or resolution of their symptoms. Generated by immunoSEQ multiplex PCR, the TCRdb table keeps only in-frame clones and is missing some. Of about 250,000 clones listed, 65% to 85% are singletons. This clone was counted once.

The sequenced material came from PBMCs or T cells enriched from blood (not recorded which). This chain connects TRBV7-9 to TRBJ2-2, with TRBD2 identical over 11 bases. The TCR was taken from a man aged 50 to 59 who had recovered from COVID-19. The CDR3 DNA reads TGTGCCAGCAGCATCAAGGGGACTAGCGGGAACACCGGGGAGCTGTTTTTT. Translating it yields CASSIKGTSGNTGELFF.